This TCR beta chain comes out of a study of T cells after yellow fever vaccination (dated by TCRdb to about 2019). Some background on the complete study: Libraries from fractions with low cell numbers were prepared with the SMART-Seq v4 Ultra Low Input RNA kit. To follow T-cell clones before and after both primary and booster YFV17D yellow fever vaccination, bulk TCR alpha and beta repertoires underwent longitudinal sequencing. The cohort comprised two healthy male donors, one aged 18 to 29 and one aged 30 to 39 years. Blood samples were taken at several timepoints before and after primary and secondary immunization, and bulk PBMC replicates and cell subsets were isolated.

V was cut back by 1 base and J by 0 bases, leaving a gap of 10 bases between them. The CDR3 spans 15 residues, from the cysteine through the phenylalanine. Kept here is only the CDR3 DNA, which spans 45 bases and is read in frame from base 1. CDR1 and CDR2 are read off the germline V gene as SNHLY and FYNNEI. TCR cDNA was synthesized by 5'RACE template switching, which introduced a universal primer site and unique molecular identifiers. Priming for cDNA synthesis came from both the TCR alpha and TCR beta constant segments. Library amplification involved two PCR steps, and the second step added sample barcodes and sequencing adapters. Sequencing of libraries was done on Illumina HiSeq 2500 (2x100 bp) or NovaSeq (2x150 bp). As for how the authors treated the data: Demultiplexing of reads and collapsing into UMI consensus sequences were performed with MIGEC, and V(D)J alignment was carried out with MiXCR. Using edgeR on replicate PBMC samples, clonotypes were called vaccine-responding if FDR was below 0.01 and the log2 fold change was above 5 up to day 15. Each bulk clonotype was labeled CD4 or CD8 based on which sequenced repertoire, CD4 or CD8, contained the clonotype at higher abundance. The public reads were quality trimmed at Q25 with fastp and then assembled into clones with MiXCR by TCRdb, keeping productive beta chains. When rows share a CDR3 protein, they turn into one entry using the most common DNA and genes. These V and J calls are TCRdb output, not the study's own analysis. This sample lists under 700,000 distinct CDR3 sequences; roughly a sixth were detected once. The top ten clonotypes cover 15% to 20% of the sample.

The investigation overall reported the following: A small share of clonotypes was detected in both CD4 and CD8 compartments, with the overlap likely arising from convergent recombination. Most clones expanded after primary vaccination were re-detected after the booster (almost 98% of CD4 and around 88% of CD8), suggesting broad memory maintenance. Computational filtering was required because FACS-sorted repertoires could contain abundant contaminating clonotypes from the bulk population. The secondary T-cell response was found to be weaker but faster than the primary response, with a peak reached on day 5 rather than on day 15. Only two donors were included in the study, so the extent to which the findings can be generalized is limited.

What this sample's treatment or condition label stands for: live attenuated yellow fever vaccine strain. At every blood-draw timepoint, two biological replicates of bulk PBMCs were collected. A standard Ficoll-Paque protocol was used to isolate PBMCs from peripheral blood. RNA was extracted with TriZol from bulk PBMCs, CD4 and CD8 fractions, and dextramer-positive and dextramer-negative fractions. Comment on this clonotype: Its antigen has not been determined. The input lacks base qualities; no much larger clone sits a single base away.

The specimen was PBMCs, collected 5 to 6 days after the first yellow fever vaccination. The chain is encoded by TRBV2 joined to TRBJ2-7, with no confidently assigned D gene. The sequence came from a man aged 18 to 29 who received the YFV17D yellow fever vaccine. Here the CDR3 is given as CASSEGPYHSYEQYF. The nucleotides are TGTGCCAGCAGTGAAGGACCGTACCACTCCTACGAGCAGTACTTC. Full variable domain (CDR3 extended with the reference TRBV2 and TRBJ2-7 proteins): EPEVTQTPSHQVTQMGQEVILRCVPISNHLYFYWYRQILGQKVEFLVSFYNNEISEKSEIFDDQFSVERPDGSNFTLKIRSTKLEDSAMYFCASSEGPYHSYEQYFGPGTRLTVT.